Detailed here is one TCR beta chain. What it binds is unknown. Prepared TCR beta cDNA libraries contained unique molecular identifiers. The source material, about 0.9 to 10 million T cells, gave rise to roughly 0.5 million cDNA molecules. One entry per CDR3 protein results from TCRdb running MiXCR on the PCR reads. The table shows 250,000 to 300,000 distinct CDR3 sequences, with about 40% occurring only once. The germline V gene has CDR1 MNHNS and CDR2 SASEGT. V dropped 3 bases and J dropped 2 bases, with 7 bases sitting between them. The CDR3 is 13 amino acids. The data are from a study of post-analysis software for immune sequencing data. Study-wide background: Clinical courses comprised relapsing-remitting, secondary progressive and progressive-relapsing multiple sclerosis. Whole-study results and caveats: In patients, TRBV5-6, TRBV5-1 and TRBV20-1 belonged to five or six TRBV segments found more frequently than in controls. Versus controls, multiple sclerosis patients showed significantly lower diversity (normalized Chao1).

The TCR comes from a girl under 18 with multiple sclerosis. This chain uses TRBV6-1 with TRBJ1-2; D ambiguous. Sequencing was done on a sample of blood. In DNA, the CDR3 is TGTGCCAGCAGTGAGGGTGGGAACTATGGCTACACCTTC. Its protein product is CASSEGGNYGYTF.